This TCR beta chain was observed in a study of blood T cell repertoires in COVID-19. At the level of the study: Samples came from the United States, Italy and Spain, spanning acute and convalescent COVID-19. T cells, B-cell-depleted T cells, or PBMCs supplied cDNA or gDNA.

Method: immunoSEQ multiplex PCR; TCRdb's copy keeps in-frame clones and lacks some. Here the sample spans approximately 220,000 clones, 80% to 85% being singletons. Germline CDR1 is SGHRS and CDR2 is YFSETQ. CDR3 length: 14 amino acids. V lost 0 bases, J lost 7 bases, and 10 bases lay in between. Cohort 3 recovery required two negative PCRs, clearance, or symptom resolution. What was sequenced was PBMCs or T cells enriched from blood (not recorded which). The TCR originated in a middle-aged woman who had recovered from COVID-19. The chain carries TRBV5-1 and TRBJ1-4; no clear D. The CDR3 DNA follows: TGCGCCAGCAGCTTGGGCTTAAGCGGTGAAAAACTGTTTTTT. Amino acid sequence: CASSLGLSGEKLFF.